Following are 27 T cell receptor beta chains from one sample sequenced in a study of beta chain features in type 1 diabetes (dated by TCRdb to 2016 to 2019). What the authors observed across the whole study: A moderate but significant shortening of TCRB CDR3 length was observed in type 1 diabetes patients in all four CD4+ subsets.

Their antigens remain unidentified. The protocol used for the library was the immunoSEQ multiplex PCR assay. All of the isolated RNA was reverse transcribed with the High Capacity cDNA Reverse Transcription Kit, so expressed TCRB transcripts were sequenced. What TCRdb holds here is the immuneACCESS table cut down to in-frame rearrangements. Part of the clones is not present; checked against another copy, under half of the missing clones reflect an unresolved V gene, and the others are unexplained. Here the sample has over 600,000 clones; 9.5% to 15% occur a single time. The ten biggest clones cover around 0.12% of the sample. The sequenced sample consisted of naive CD4+ T cells from blood. The cell subset or site label here, explained by the study, means: true naive CD4+ T cells. These receptors were collected from a man aged 25-40 years with type 1 diabetes.

Only a few counts were recorded for this clone. This chain uses TRBV11-3 with TRBJ1-1, with a tentative D call TRBD1 (6 bases). The CDR3 spans 15 residues. Germline CDR1 reads SGHNT; CDR2 reads YENEEA. The germline V and J ends were trimmed by 0 bases and 3 bases, with 11 bases remaining between them. This CDR3 is CASSLEQDRYTEAFF. CDR3 bases: TGTGCCAGCAGCTTAGAACAGGACAGATACACTGAAGCTTTCTTT.

The V and J genes are TRBV28 and TRBJ2-7; D uncertain. CDR3 length equals 15 residues. Trimming removed 5 bases from V and 3 bases from J, with 17 bases in between. CDR1 is MDHEN and CDR2 is SYDVKM in the germline V gene. CDR3 DNA sequence: TGTGCCAGCAGTCCCAACCCCCAACGGAGCTACGAGCAGTACTTC. Protein product: CASSPNPQRSYEQYF.

The chain carries TRBV7-2 and TRBJ2-4; unclear D gene. From germline, CDR1 is SGHTA and CDR2 FQGNSA. The CDR3 consists of 15 residues. V shed 1 base and J shed 0 bases, with 7 bases lying between them. The CDR3 coding sequence is TGTGCCAGCAGCTTAGGGCGTCCAGCCAAAAACATTCAGTACTTC. Protein sequence: CASSLGRPAKNIQYF.

This clone was detected only a few times. J is TRBJ1-2 and V is TRBV7-2; possible D gene TRBD1, 5 bases. Deletions cut 6 bases from V and 5 bases from J, with 16 bases between. CDR1 is SGHTA, CDR2 FQGNSA, per germline. The CDR3 spans 14 residues. The CDR3, as DNA: TGTGCCAGCAGTTTGTACGGGGCGGGTTATGGCTACACCTTC. Protein product: CASSLYGAGYGYTF.

The J gene is TRBJ1-2, the V gene TRBV27; D is possibly TRBD1 (5 bases). Trimming pared 7 bases from V and 2 bases from J, leaving 11 bases between. The CDR3 extends over 13 amino acids. The germline gives CDR1 MNHEY, CDR2 SMNVEV (reference sequence). The CDR3 here is CASKGTANYGYTF. The CDR3 nucleotides read TGTGCCAGCAAGGGGACGGCGAACTATGGCTACACCTTC.

A few counts support this clone. The chain has TRBV30 and TRBJ2-5; 7 nucleotides match TRBD1. CDR1 is GTSNPN and CDR2 is SVGIG in the germline V gene (reference sequence). The CDR3 is made up of 15 amino acids. V shed 2 bases and J 9 bases; nucleotides not matched to a gene: 15. The CDR3 nucleotides read TGTGCCTGGAGTTCCCTAGGGGGCAGCGCGAGGGCCCAGTACTTC. Its protein is CAWSSLGGSARAQYF.

The chain joins TRBV6-6 to TRBJ2-7; D is possibly TRBD2 (5 bases). The V and J ends lost 6 bases and 5 bases respectively, with 11 bases between them. The CDR3 runs to 12 residues. Germline loops: CDR1 MNHNY, CDR2 SVGAGI (reference sequence). Written as DNA, the CDR3 is TGTGCCAGCAGGACCGAGGGCGACGAGCAGTACTTC. Its protein product is CASRTEGDEQYF.

The CDR3 sequence is CASSAFSGETDTQYF. CDR3 sequence (DNA): TGTGCCAGCAGCGCCTTTAGCGGGGAGACAGATACGCAGTATTTT. The chain employs TRBV11-2 and TRBJ2-3; 8 bases match TRBD2. Trimming cost V 5 bases and J 3 bases; bases outside gene matches: 7. CDR3 length: 15 residues. From germline, CDR1 is SGHAT and CDR2 FQNNGV. Together with reference TRBV11-2 and TRBJ2-3, the CDR3 gives the full variable domain: EAGVAQSPRYKIIEKRQSVAFWCNPISGHATLYWYQQILGQGPKLLIQFQNNGVVDDSQLPKDRFSAERLKGVDSTLKIQPAKLEDSAVYLCASSAFSGETDTQYFGPGTRLTVL.

The gene calls are TRBV7-2 and TRBJ1-5, with 12 bases lining up with TRBD1. Germline V lookup: CDR1 SGHTA, CDR2 FQGNSA. This CDR3 comprises 16 residues. The trim removed 5 bases at V and 7 bases at J, leaving 9 bases unmatched. CDR3 sequence: CASSLQGQGARQPQHF. CDR3 in DNA: TGTGCCAGCAGCCTACAGGGACAGGGGGCGAGACAGCCCCAGCATTTT.

This clone came up a few times. The chain carries TRBV19 and TRBJ2-3; the D gene could be TRBD1 or TRBD2 (5 bases each). The germline V and J ends were trimmed by 7 bases and 4 bases, with 9 bases remaining between them. The length of the CDR3 is 12 residues. Per the germline V gene, CDR1 is LNHDA and CDR2 is SQIVND (reference sequence). CDR3 in DNA: TGTGCCAGTATCGGGGACCCAGATACGCAGTATTTT. Translated: CASIGDPDTQYF.

There are a few counts of this clone. The chain carries TRBV7-9 and TRBJ2-1, with 10 bases lining up with TRBD2. After removal of 6 bases from V and 12 bases from J, the junction contained 14 bases not matched to a gene. This CDR3 has 15 residues. The germline V gene encodes CDR1 SEHNR and CDR2 FQNEAQ (reference sequence). In nucleotides, the CDR3 is TGTGCCAGCAGTCTTAGCGGGGGGATCGTTAAGGGGCAGTTCTTC. Its translation is CASSLSGGIVKGQFF.

This clone was picked up a small number of times. The chain combines TRBV4-2 with TRBJ1-1, with 8 bases lining up with TRBD1. From germline, CDR1 is LGHNA and CDR2 YNFKEQ. The trim removed 3 bases at V and 5 bases at J, leaving 11 bases unmatched. The CDR3 consists of 16 residues. CDR3 in DNA: TGTGCCAGCAGCCATGTAGAAGGACAGGGAAGAACTGAAGCTTTCTTT. As protein: CASSHVEGQGRTEAFF.

This clone was seen more than once but under ten times. The CDR3 sequence is CAISGGQETQYF. The CDR3 DNA is TGTGCCATCAGCGGCGGCCAAGAGACCCAGTACTTC. This chain connects TRBV10-3 to TRBJ2-5, with unresolved D. The length of the CDR3 is 12 residues. Per germline, CDR1 ENHRY and CDR2 SYGVKD. V lost 6 bases and J lost 1, with 6 bases in between.

This clone was found a few times. This chain links TRBV30 with TRBJ1-5; D not resolved. CDR3 length: 13 residues. Germline CDR1 and CDR2: GTSNPN and SVGIG (reference sequence). V was pared by 3 bases and J by 6 bases, with 12 bases between. CDR3 sequence reads: CAWRGLHGQPQHF. CDR3 in DNA: TGTGCCTGGAGGGGGTTGCACGGTCAGCCCCAGCATTTT.

There are a few counts of this clone. The V gene is TRBV5-4, the J gene TRBJ2-7; the match to TRBD1 covers 7 bases. Germline values: CDR1 SGHNT, CDR2 YYREEE (reference sequence). V was pared by 0 bases and J by 3 bases, with 6 bases of the junction left unmatched. The CDR3 is 15 residues long. The CDR3 loop reads CASSLAEGANYEQYF. The CDR3 nucleotides are TGTGCCAGCAGCTTGGCTGAGGGGGCCAACTACGAGCAGTACTTC. The full variable domain, its missing parts supplied by reference TRBV5-4 and TRBJ2-7, is ETGVTQSPTHLIKTRGQQVTLRCSSQSGHNTVSWYQQALGQGPQFIFQYYREEENGRGNFPPRFSGLQFPNYSSELNVNALELDDSALYLCASSLAEGANYEQYFGPGTRLTVT.

This chain links TRBV9 with TRBJ1-4; D gene unclear. Germline V gene data show CDR1 as SGDLS and CDR2 as YYNGEE. The CDR3 contains 16 residues. The germline V and J ends were trimmed by 4 bases and 0 bases, with 13 bases remaining between them. The CDR3 DNA is TGTGCCAGCAGCCCAGTCCCCACCGCAACTAATGAAAAACTGTTTTTT. Its protein is CASSPVPTATNEKLFF.

The chain uses TRBV9 and TRBJ1-5; maybe TRBD1 (5 bases). CDR1 is SGDLS and CDR2 is YYNGEE in the germline V gene. V was trimmed by 0 bases and J by 10 bases, leaving 11 bases between them. CDR3 size: 13 residues. CDR3 nucleotide sequence: TGTGCCAGCAGCGTAGGACCGGGGGAACCCCAGCATTTT. It codes for CASSVGPGEPQHF.

The rearrangement uses TRBV5-1 and TRBJ1-2, with unresolved D. Germline-derived CDR1 and CDR2 are SGHRS and YFSETQ. The ends were cut back, 2 bases at V and 9 bases at J, with 8 bases in the middle. This CDR3 contains 11 residues. The CDR3 is CASSFPGSYTF. The DNA for the CDR3 is TGCGCCAGCAGCTTTCCTGGGAGCTACACCTTC. Full variable domain (remainder filled in from reference TRBV5-1 and TRBJ1-2): KAGVTQTPRYLIKTRGQQVTLSCSPISGHRSVSWYQQTPGQGLQFLFEYFSETQRNKGNFPGRFSGRQFSNSRSEMNVSTLELGDSALYLCASSFPGSYTFGSGTRLTVV.

This clone was observed a few times. V and J are TRBV9 and TRBJ1-1; 7 nucleotides agree with TRBD1. The CDR3 is 15 amino acids. V lost 1 base and J lost 5; bases outside the gene matches: 8. Germline CDR1 reads SGDLS; CDR2 reads YYNGEE. For the CDR3, the DNA is TGTGCCAGCAGCGTACTGACAGGGCAGGGAACTGAAGCTTTCTTT. This encodes CASSVLTGQGTEAFF.

This rearrangement joins TRBV2 to TRBJ2-5; D gene ambiguous. This CDR3 spans 14 amino acids. Trimming pared 8 bases from V and 1 base from J, leaving 14 bases between. Germline CDR1 and CDR2: SNHLY and FYNNEI. CDR3 DNA: TGTGCCAGCCGGAAAACGCCCTCCCAAGAGACCCAGTACTTC. Translation: CASRKTPSQETQYF.

Points on this clone: A junction end diverges from the germline sequence, so it may reflect a read error. The chain carries TRBV11-2 and TRBJ2-7; possible D gene TRBD1, 5 bases. Germline V CDR1 and CDR2: SGHAT, FQNNGV. The CDR3 is made up of 9 amino acids. For the CDR3, the DNA is TGTGCCAGCAGCTTAGATCAGGGCTTC. Translation: CASSLDQGF.

This clone was found a few times. The chain combines TRBV18 with TRBJ2-7, with D perhaps assigned TRBD1 or TRBD2 (6 bases each). Germline-derived CDR1 and CDR2 are KGHSH and LQKENI. This CDR3 has 15 amino acids. V lost 3 bases and J lost 3, with 15 bases in between. CDR3 in amino acids: CASSPGWGANYEQYF. The CDR3 DNA reads TGTGCCAGCTCACCCGGATGGGGGGCTAACTACGAGCAGTACTTC.

This clone turned up a few times. Other DNA sequences in this specimen translate into the identical CDR3. The chain recombines TRBV7-9 with TRBJ2-3; 11 positions match TRBD2. The CDR3 has 15 amino acids. Germline CDR1 reads SEHNR; CDR2 reads FQNEAQ (reference sequence). V was clipped by 2 bases and J by 3 bases; unmatched bases: 1. The CDR3 reads CASSLTSGGTDTQYF. The CDR3 nucleotides are TGTGCCAGCAGCTTAACTAGCGGGGGTACAGATACGCAGTATTTT.

This clone was seen a few times. J is TRBJ2-1 and V is TRBV7-2; TRBD2 aligns across 8 bases. V lost 5 bases to trimming and J lost 8 bases; unmatched junction nucleotides: 11. Germline CDR1 and CDR2: SGHTA and FQGNSA. The CDR3 runs to 15 residues. The CDR3 spells CASSPRGGPSDEQFF. In DNA form, the CDR3 reads TGTGCCAGCAGCCCCCGGGGGGGGCCTTCCGATGAGCAGTTCTTC.

In its sample, this clone was seen a few times. This chain connects TRBV7-9 to TRBJ2-1; no definite D call. V lost 4 bases, J lost 5 bases, and 9 bases lay in between. Germline CDR1 reads SEHNR; CDR2 reads FQNEAQ (reference sequence). The CDR3 contains 13 residues. CDR3 protein: CASSSLRNNEQFF. As DNA, the CDR3 is TGTGCCAGCAGCTCCCTACGAAACAATGAGCAGTTCTTC.

The chain has TRBV7-9 and TRBJ1-1; no clear D. Germline-derived CDR1 and CDR2 are SEHNR and FQNEAQ (reference sequence). The CDR3 consists of 14 residues. The V and J ends lost 2 bases and 1 base respectively, with 8 bases between them. The CDR3 sequence: CASSLIGQNTEAFF. CDR3 DNA: TGTGCCAGCAGCTTAATTGGCCAGAACACTGAAGCTTTCTTT.

This clone has just a few counts. The chain uses TRBV11-2 and TRBJ2-7, with TRBD2 identical over 9 bases. Per germline, CDR1 SGHAT and CDR2 FQNNGV. The CDR3 sequence is 16 residues long. With 0 bases clipped from V and 3 bases from J, the junction kept 6 bases outside the gene matches. CDR3 DNA: TGTGCCAGCAGCTTAGAAGGGTTTAGCGGGAGCTACGAGCAGTACTTC. Its translation is CASSLEGFSGSYEQYF.